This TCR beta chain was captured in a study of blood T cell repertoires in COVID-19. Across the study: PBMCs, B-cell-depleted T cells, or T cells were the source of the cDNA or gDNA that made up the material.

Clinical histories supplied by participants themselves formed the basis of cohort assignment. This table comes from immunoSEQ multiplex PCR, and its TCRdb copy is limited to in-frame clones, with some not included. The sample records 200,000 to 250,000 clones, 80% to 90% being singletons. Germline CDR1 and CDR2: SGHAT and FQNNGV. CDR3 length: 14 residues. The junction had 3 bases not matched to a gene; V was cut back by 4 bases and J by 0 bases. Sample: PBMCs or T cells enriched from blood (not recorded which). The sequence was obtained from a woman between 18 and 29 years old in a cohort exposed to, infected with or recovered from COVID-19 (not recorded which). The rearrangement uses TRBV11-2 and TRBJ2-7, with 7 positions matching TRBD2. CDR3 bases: TGTGCCAGCAGCTCCCGGGAGGACTCCTACGAGCAGTACTTC. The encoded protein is CASSSREDSYEQYF.